Listed below are T cell receptor beta chains from one sample, sequenced in a study of blood T cell repertoires in COVID-19. Assay used: immunoSEQ multiplex PCR; TCRdb lists only in-frame clones, some missing. Seen here are 140,000 or so clones, around 87% observed once, and the top ten hold around 8.3%. Sequencing used peripheral blood. These receptors were taken from a woman aged 45 to 65 with active or convalescent COVID-19. Each CDR3 is given with its conserved first and last residue. Size values are once, few and many counts, or a class for expanded clones, and some rows have none.

clone_size v_call cdr3_aa
once TRBV4-3 CASSQFSGGALETQYF
- TRBV7-9 CASSLLPGGRTGELFF
- TRBV5-1 CASSLNGGARGYTF
once TRBV29-1 CSVLTGSYSGYTF
- TRBV5-1 CASRPLAGGYNEQFF
once TRBV7-8 CASSLNGLAGGRAGELFF
- TRBV5-4 CASSSTDRAHGYTF
- TRBV12-3/TRBV12-4 CASTRNSGVRYF
- TRBV4-3 CASSQGQVNTEAFF
- TRBV5-6 CASSLGLGTDTQYF
- TRBV7-2 CASSSPGSSGYSTDTQYF
- TRBV5-1 CASSLAGQGAYEQYF
- TRBV19 CASSAPGTASYEQYF
- TRBV18 CASSPVDKTQYF
- TRBV7-9 CASSLGQTATNEKLFF
- TRBV11-2 CASSLGPGSEQFF
- TRBV27 CASSESDPGQPYEQYF
- TRBV6-6 CASSQPGTDEKLFF
- TRBV6-2/TRBV6-3 CASSRNYGYTF
- TRBV27 CASSLGGDLGTAFF
- TRBV19 CASSTDRGYEQYF
- TRBV9 CASSISGQGYRGYTF
- TRBV3-1/TRBV3-2 CASSQEGGNSPLHF
- TRBV30 CAWGRLTGSPLHF
- TRBV5-1 CASSPGQGNQPQHF
- TRBV5-6 CASSGGQGNSPLHF
- TRBV19 CASNSIPPEGNTEAFF
once TRBV6-2/TRBV6-3 CASSLQLAGGSNTGELFF
- TRBV28 CASSYGGTGSNYGYTF
once TRBV3-1/TRBV3-2 CASSQGHLNTEAFF
- TRBV11-2 CASSLELVFEQFF
- TRBV2 CASNVGGGSYGYTF
few TRBV10-2 CASRAQFSTDTQYF
- TRBV4-3 CASSQGVQGAESGNTIYF
- TRBV27 CASRGLAGPINTGELFF
- TRBV29-1 CSVGAGGATGGYTF
- TRBV7-2 CASSLDPVRGYLFF
- TRBV15 CATSRDAGEASYGYTF
- TRBV27 CASSSTGYYEQYF
once TRBV15 CATSRQEKNTEAFF
- TRBV28 CASSLAGGRSYEQYF
few TRBV4-2 CASSQDGDQPQHF
- TRBV9 CASSVQSENGGYTF
- TRBV19 CASRKGGQGQDEQYF
medium-sized TRBV9 CASPLESRFSYEQYF
- TRBV27 CASSPRGYNQPQHF
- TRBV5-1 CASSLDRVETQYF
- TRBV25-1 CASSEWSGRSYNEQFF
- TRBV28 CASSLAGQGDDGYTF